This T cell receptor (beta chain) came from a study of T cells expressing NK-cell markers. TCRdb reprocessed the 5' RACE reads and reports one entry per CDR3 protein, with no DNA. The sample totals 300,000 or so distinct CDR3 sequences. CDR1 is MNHNS, CDR2 SASEGT, per germline. The CDR3 runs to 14 residues. The sequenced sample consisted of blood T cells: a sorted CD56 or NKG2C T cell subset, CD4+ or CD8+ T cells, or bulk PBMC T cells (not recorded which). This receptor was identified in a woman aged 18 to 69 in good health. The chain combines TRBV6-1 with TRBJ2-3. The CDR3 reads CASMTQRSTDTQYF.